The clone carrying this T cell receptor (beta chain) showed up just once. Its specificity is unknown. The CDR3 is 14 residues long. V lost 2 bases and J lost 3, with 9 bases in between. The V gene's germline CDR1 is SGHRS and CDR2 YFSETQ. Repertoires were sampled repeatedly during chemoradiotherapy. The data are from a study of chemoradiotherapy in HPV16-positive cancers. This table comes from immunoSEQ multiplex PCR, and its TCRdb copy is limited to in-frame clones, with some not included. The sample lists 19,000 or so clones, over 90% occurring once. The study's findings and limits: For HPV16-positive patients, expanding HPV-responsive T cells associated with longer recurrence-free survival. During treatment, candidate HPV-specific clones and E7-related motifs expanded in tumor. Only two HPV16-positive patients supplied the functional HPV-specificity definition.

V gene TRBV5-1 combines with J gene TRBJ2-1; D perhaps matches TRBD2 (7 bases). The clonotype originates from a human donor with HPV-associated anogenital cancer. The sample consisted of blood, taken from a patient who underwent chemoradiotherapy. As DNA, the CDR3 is TGCGCCAGCAGCTTAGGGGGGGGCTACAATGAGCAGTTCTTC. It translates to CASSLGGGYNEQFF.